This T cell receptor (beta chain) was captured in a study of blood T cell repertoires in COVID-19. Overall study: The United States, Italy and Spain provided the acute and convalescent COVID-19 samples. PBMCs, B-cell-depleted T cells, or T cells were the source of the cDNA or gDNA that made up the material.

As handled by the study authors: Estimated nucleated cell counts came from reference gene primer amplification. Measured with immunoSEQ multiplex PCR; TCRdb has only the in-frame clones, and not every one. V, J and clone size were drawn from that table, and D and trimming were deduced from the DNA. This repertoire shows around 170,000 clones, roughly 90% found once; its top ten account for more than 3%. Germline CDR1 and CDR2: MDHEN and SYDVKM. Trimming cost V 2 bases and J 4 bases; bases outside gene matches: 9. This CDR3 is 16 amino acids long. The sequence was obtained from a woman in her 70s with acute or convalescent COVID-19. V gene TRBV28 combines with J gene TRBJ2-7; 9 nucleotides line up with TRBD1. Input material: peripheral blood. The CDR3 region has the DNA TGTGCCAGCAGTTTACCTACAGGGGGCGCCCAGTACGAGCAGTACTTC. The encoded protein is CASSLPTGGAQYEQYF.